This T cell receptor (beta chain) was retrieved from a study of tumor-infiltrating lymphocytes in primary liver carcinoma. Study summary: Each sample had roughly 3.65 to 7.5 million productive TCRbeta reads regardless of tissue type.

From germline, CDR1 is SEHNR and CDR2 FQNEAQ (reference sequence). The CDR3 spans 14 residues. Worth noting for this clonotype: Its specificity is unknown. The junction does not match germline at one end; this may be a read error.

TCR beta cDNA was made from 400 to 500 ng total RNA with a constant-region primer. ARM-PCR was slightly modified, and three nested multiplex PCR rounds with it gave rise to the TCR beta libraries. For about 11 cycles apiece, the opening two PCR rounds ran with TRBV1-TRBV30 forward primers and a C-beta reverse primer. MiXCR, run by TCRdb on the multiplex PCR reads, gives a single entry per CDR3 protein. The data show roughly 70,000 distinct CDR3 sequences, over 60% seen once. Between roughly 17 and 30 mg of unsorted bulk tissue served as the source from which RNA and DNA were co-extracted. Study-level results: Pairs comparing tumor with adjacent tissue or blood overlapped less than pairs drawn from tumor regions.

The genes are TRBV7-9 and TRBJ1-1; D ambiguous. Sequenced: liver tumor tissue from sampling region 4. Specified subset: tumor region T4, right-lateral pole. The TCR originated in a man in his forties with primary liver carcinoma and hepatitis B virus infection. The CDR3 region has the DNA TGTGCCAGCAGCCCTAGCTCCTATGGCACTAAAGCTTTCTTT. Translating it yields CASSPSSYGTKAFF. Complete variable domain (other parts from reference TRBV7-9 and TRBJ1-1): DTGVSQNPRHKITKRGQNVTFRCDPISEHNRLYWYRQTLGQGPEFLTYFQNEAQLEKSRLLSDRFSAERPKGSFSTLEIQRTEQGDSAMYLCASSPSSYGTKAFFGQGTRLTVV.